This T cell receptor beta chain is from a study of metastatic and nonmetastatic thyroid tumors. For the study at large: Repertoires of blood and of tissue (tumor or nodule) from malignant and benign thyroid patients were compared. General study results and limits: It was reported that TCR beta diversity was significantly higher in malignant thyroid tumors than benign nodules, in blood and tumor.

TCRdb reassembled clones from the PCR reads with MiXCR. The table has about 6,200 clones, around 33% seen once; the top ten hold roughly a sixth. Prior to thyroid surgery, none of the patients had received any treatment. In the case of this clone: Its antigen is currently unknown.

Germline CDR1 and CDR2: MDHEN and SYDVKM. The CDR3 spans 16 residues. V was cut by 4 bases and J by 0 bases, with 16 bases left in between. The receptor was derived from a female donor with papillary thyroid cancer or a benign thyroid nodule (not recorded which). Some clones in this sample may be carry-over from other donors' samples. Material: adjacent normal tissue. The rearrangement joins TRBV28 to TRBJ2-7; D is unclear. The CDR3 spells CASSSAETRSSYEQYF. As DNA, the CDR3 is TGTGCCAGCAGTTCAGCTGAGACGCGGAGCTCCTACGAGCAGTACTTC.